Listed here are 9 T cell receptor beta chains from one sample, sequenced in a study of tumor-infiltrating lymphocytes in primary liver carcinoma. From unsorted bulk tissue weighing 20-30 mg, DNA and RNA were co-extracted. A constant-region primer primed TCR beta cDNA synthesis from around 500 ng of total RNA. Researchers made the TCR beta libraries by running three nested multiplex PCR rounds with slightly modified ARM-PCR. With TRBV1-TRBV30 forward primers and a C-beta reverse primer, the first two PCR rounds were run for around 10 cycles each. TCRdb reprocessed the multiplex PCR reads with MiXCR, giving one entry per CDR3 protein. The data contain 150,000 to 200,000 distinct CDR3 sequences, 70% to 90% of them singletons. Sequences were obtained from tumor tissue from primary liver carcinoma. The receptors shown here come from a man between 40 and 49 years old with primary liver carcinoma and hepatitis B virus infection.

On this clonotype itself: This could be a read error, since a much larger clone is one nucleotide away. The rearrangement uses TRBV5-1 and TRBJ2-7; D ambiguous. This CDR3 region has 15 residues. Germline CDR1 SGHRS, CDR2 YFSETQ. For the CDR3, the DNA is TGCGTCAGCAGCTTGGTAGGGATTACCTCCTACGAGCAGTACTTC. Its translation: CVSSLVGITSYEQYF.

The chain employs TRBV12-3 or TRBV12-4 and TRBJ2-7; D not certain. Between the trimmed V and J ends, which lost 3 bases and 1 base, there was a span of 7 bases. The CDR3 has 13 residues. The CDR3 nucleotides are TGTGCCAGCAGTTTTAGGGAATCCTACGAGCAGTACTTC. Its protein product is CASSFRESYEQYF.

This clonotype has a single count. One end of the junction does not line up with germline, which may come from a read error. This chain uses TRBV28 with TRBJ1-2; 7 nucleotides line up with TRBD1. CDR1 and CDR2 from the germline V gene are MDHEN and SYDVKM. CDR3 length: 12 amino acids. The DNA of the CDR3 is TGTACCAGCTTTGGACAGGCCTATGGCTACACCTTC. It yields the protein CTSFGQAYGYTF.

This clonotype was observed many times. The V and J genes are TRBV11-2 and TRBJ2-5, with a tentative D call TRBD2 (6 bases). Germline-derived CDR1 and CDR2 are SGHAT and FQNNGV. The germline V and J ends were trimmed by 5 bases and 1 base, with 11 bases remaining between them. There are 14 residues in the CDR3. CDR3 bases: TGTGCCAGCAGCCCGGCCGGGGGCCAAGAGACCCAGTACTTC. This encodes CASSPAGGQETQYF.

A note on this clonotype: The conserved closing phenylalanine or tryptophan is absent in this CDR3, likely reflecting a read error. Because the CDR3's place on the DNA is in doubt, the DNA is left out and the CDR3 is given as listed by TCRdb. The chain couples TRBV6-1 to TRBJ2-6. The CDR3 is 14 amino acids in total, end residues counted. CDR1 is MNHNS and CDR2 is SASEGT in the germline V gene. The CDR3: CASSAVSGANVPAL.

On this clonotype itself: Germline and junction disagree at one end, which may indicate a read error. The V and J genes are TRBV5-6 and TRBJ1-1, with D maybe TRBD1 (5 bases). Germline loops: CDR1 SGHDT, CDR2 YYEEEE. The CDR3 is made up of 14 amino acids. This chain's CDR3 is CTRSLWGEGTEAFF. The CDR3 DNA reads as TGTACCAGAAGCCTTTGGGGGGAAGGCACTGAAGCTTTCTTT.

About this clonotype: The junction does not match germline at one end; this may be a read error. The chain recombines TRBV7-8 with TRBJ2-4; possibly TRBD2 for D (5 bases). Germline V gene sequence: CDR1 SGHVS, CDR2 FQNEAQ. This CDR3 has 17 residues. CDR3 in amino acids: CAISSLSSGLAKNIQYF. The CDR3, as DNA: TGTGCCATCAGCTCCCTTTCCAGCGGATTAGCCAAAAACATTCAGTACTTC.

For this clonotype: Germline is not matched at one junction end, which may reflect a read error. The chain joins TRBV28 to TRBJ1-5; 7 bases align to TRBD1. Looked up from germline, CDR1 is MDHEN and CDR2 is SYDVKM. This CDR3 has 20 residues. The CDR3 sequence is CASREDRAVHSLTSKWTQHF. The CDR3 nucleotides read TGTGCCAGCAGAGAAGACAGGGCCGTCCATAGCCTCACCTCCAAGTGGACCCAGCACTTT.

Notes on this clonotype: One end of the junction is discordant with germline, which a read error may explain. This sequence joins TRBV6-1 and TRBJ2-7; D not resolved. The CDR3 has 16 residues. Germline CDR1 and CDR2: MNHNS and SASEGT. This CDR3 reads CANTPNRALSSYKQYF. The CDR3 nucleotides read TGTGCCAACACTCCTAACCGAGCCCTAAGCTCCTACAAGCAGTACTTC.